This note documents a single T cell receptor beta chain sequence. Its antigen remains unknown. V lost 5 bases and J lost 5; bases outside the gene matches: 9. Germline CDR1 is LGHDT and CDR2 is YNNKEL (reference sequence). This CDR3 comprises 15 residues. This record comes from a study of post-analysis software for immune sequencing data. Study overall: Relapsing-remitting, secondary progressive and progressive-relapsing multiple sclerosis courses were included.

Overall study results and limits: Relative to controls, patients had several TRBV segments at higher frequency, with TRBV5-6, TRBV5-1 and TRBV20-1 among these. Those samples that were prepared in the same batch co-clustered strongly by F measure. Significantly lower normalized Chao1 diversity was seen in multiple sclerosis patients than in controls.

The authors incorporated unique molecular identifiers into the TCR beta cDNA libraries. MiXCR was run by TCRdb on the PCR reads, yielding one entry per CDR3 protein. Of some 450,000 distinct CDR3 sequences in the sample, roughly 45% were seen once. The sequence came from a girl aged 5-17 years with multiple sclerosis. V usage is TRBV3-1 and J usage is TRBJ1-5, with 7 bases aligning to TRBD1. The sample was blood. CDR3 amino acids: CASSEGTEAYQPQHF. For the CDR3, the DNA is TGTGCCAGCAGCGAAGGGACAGAAGCTTATCAGCCCCAGCATTTT.